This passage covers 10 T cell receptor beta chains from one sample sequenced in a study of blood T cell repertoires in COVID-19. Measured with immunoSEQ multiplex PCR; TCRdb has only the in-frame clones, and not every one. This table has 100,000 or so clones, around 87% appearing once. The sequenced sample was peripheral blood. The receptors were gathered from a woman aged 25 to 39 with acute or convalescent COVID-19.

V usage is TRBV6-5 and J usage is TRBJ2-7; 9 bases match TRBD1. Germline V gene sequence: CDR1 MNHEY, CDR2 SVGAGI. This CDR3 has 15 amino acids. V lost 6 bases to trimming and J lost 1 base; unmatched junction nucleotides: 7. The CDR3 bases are TGTGCCAGCAGGCCGGGACAGGGCGCATCCTACGAGCAGTACTTC. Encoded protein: CASRPGQGASYEQYF.

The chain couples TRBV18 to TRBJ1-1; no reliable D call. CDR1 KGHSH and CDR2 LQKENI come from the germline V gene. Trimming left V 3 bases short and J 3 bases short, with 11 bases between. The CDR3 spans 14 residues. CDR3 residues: CASSPRLKDTEAFF. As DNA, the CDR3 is TGTGCCAGCTCACCCAGGCTAAAGGACACTGAAGCTTTCTTT.

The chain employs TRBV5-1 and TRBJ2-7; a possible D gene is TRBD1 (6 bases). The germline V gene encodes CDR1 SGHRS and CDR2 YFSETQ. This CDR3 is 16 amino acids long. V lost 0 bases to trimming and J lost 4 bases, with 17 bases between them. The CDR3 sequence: CASSLASHPGAYEQYF. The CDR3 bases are TGCGCCAGCAGCTTGGCCTCCCACCCAGGGGCGTACGAGCAGTACTTC.

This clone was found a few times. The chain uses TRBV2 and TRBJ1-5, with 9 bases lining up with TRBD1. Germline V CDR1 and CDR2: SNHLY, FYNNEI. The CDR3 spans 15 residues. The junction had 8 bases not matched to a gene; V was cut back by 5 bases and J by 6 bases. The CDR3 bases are TGTGCCAGCAGTCAGAACGACAGGGGGGCTCAGCCCCAGCATTTT. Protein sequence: CASSQNDRGAQPQHF.

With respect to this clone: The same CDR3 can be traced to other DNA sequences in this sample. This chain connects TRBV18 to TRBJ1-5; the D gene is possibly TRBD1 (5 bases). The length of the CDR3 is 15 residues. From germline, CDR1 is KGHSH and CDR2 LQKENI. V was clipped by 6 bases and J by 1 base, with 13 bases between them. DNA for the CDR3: TGTGCCAGCTCCCCCGGCAGGGTAAGCAATCAGCCCCAGCATTTT. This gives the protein CASSPGRVSNQPQHF.

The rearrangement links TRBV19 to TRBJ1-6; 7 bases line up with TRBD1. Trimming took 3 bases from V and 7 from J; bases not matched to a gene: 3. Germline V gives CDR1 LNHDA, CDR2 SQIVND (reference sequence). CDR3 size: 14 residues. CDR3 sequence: CASSILGGNSPLHF. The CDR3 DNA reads TGTGCCAGTAGTATTTTAGGGGGCAATTCACCCCTCCACTTT.

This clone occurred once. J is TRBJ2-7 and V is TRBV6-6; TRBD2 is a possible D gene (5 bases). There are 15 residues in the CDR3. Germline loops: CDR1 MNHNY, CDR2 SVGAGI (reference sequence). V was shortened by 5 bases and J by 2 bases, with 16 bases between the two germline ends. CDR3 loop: CASSLKAGSPYEQYF. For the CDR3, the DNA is TGTGCCAGCAGTCTAAAGGCGGGTTCTCCCTACGAGCAGTACTTC.

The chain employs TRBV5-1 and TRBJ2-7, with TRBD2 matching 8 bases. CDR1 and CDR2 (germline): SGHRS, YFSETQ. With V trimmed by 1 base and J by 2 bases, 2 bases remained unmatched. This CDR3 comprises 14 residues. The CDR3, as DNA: TGCGCCAGCAGCTTGACTAGCGGCACCTACGAGCAGTACTTC. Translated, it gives CASSLTSGTYEQYF. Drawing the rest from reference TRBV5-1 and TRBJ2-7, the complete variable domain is KAGVTQTPRYLIKTRGQQVTLSCSPISGHRSVSWYQQTPGQGLQFLFEYFSETQRNKGNFPGRFSGRQFSNSRSEMNVSTLELGDSALYLCASSLTSGTYEQYFGPGTRLTVT.

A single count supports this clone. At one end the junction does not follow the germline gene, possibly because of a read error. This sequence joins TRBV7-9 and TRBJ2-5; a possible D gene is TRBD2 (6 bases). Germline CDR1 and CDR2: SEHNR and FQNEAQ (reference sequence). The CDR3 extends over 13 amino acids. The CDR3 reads CASSHPLAHDPNF. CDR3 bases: TGTGCCAGCAGCCATCCACTAGCCCATGACCCGAACTTC.

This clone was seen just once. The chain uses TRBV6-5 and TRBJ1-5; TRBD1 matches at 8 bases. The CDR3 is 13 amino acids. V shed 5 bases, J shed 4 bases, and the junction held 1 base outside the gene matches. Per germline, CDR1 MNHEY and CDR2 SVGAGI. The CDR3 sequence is CASSRQGNQPQHF. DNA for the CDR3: TGTGCCAGCAGTAGACAGGGGAATCAGCCCCAGCATTTT.